Sequencing of this T cell receptor beta chain was carried out in a study of shared clonotypes between healthy human individuals. Assay execution proceeded at the deep level. Produced via immunoSEQ multiplex PCR; TCRdb's table is partial and in-frame only. The sample consists of approximately 640,000 clones, about three quarters of them appearing once. Healthy adults negative for HIV, lacking recent acute infections or vaccinations, served as donors. Comments on this clone: What it recognizes is unknown.

Study findings and constraints: Compared with memory subsets, naive subsets generally had larger estimated richness. It was only blood that was sampled, and tissue repertoires likely differ.

J lost 4 bases, V lost 8 bases, and 13 bases had no gene match. Germline CDR1 GTSNPN, CDR2 SVGIG (reference sequence). The CDR3 sequence is 14 residues long. The chain recombines TRBV30 with TRBJ1-2, with 7 positions matching TRBD1. The receptor comes from a woman aged 25 to 39 in good health. The sample comprised memory CD4+ T cells sorted from blood. Subset noted: CD45RA-negative fraction. DNA of the CDR3: TGTGCCGGAGACGACAGGGATGGCGCCTATGGCTACACCTTC. Its protein is CAGDDRDGAYGYTF.